A single T cell receptor (beta chain) is shown here with its context. Antigen specificity is unknown. This specimen comes from a study of cytomegalovirus exposure and HLA in healthy donors. Study context: Roughly 180 million T cells yielded 117 million unique TCR beta sequences in earlier analysis. General study findings and limits: When the data were analyzed later, several of the most significant clusters appeared to be linked to common viral pathogens. It was confirmed in vitro that a few of the CMV-associated chains were specific for CMV antigens. In an earlier analysis, in approximately 570 donors, most V segments appeared productive either ~87% or ~30% of the time.

This CDR3 region has 12 residues. V dropped 8 bases and J dropped 2 bases, with 9 bases sitting between them. The germline V gene has CDR1 MNHNY and CDR2 SVGAGI (reference sequence). PCR involved 60 Vbeta and 13 Jbeta primers. TCRdb's table, derived via immunoSEQ multiplex PCR, lists solely in-frame clones and lacks some. The sample comprises about 170,000 clones, around 74% of which are singletons, and about 3.4% rests with the top ten. The chain uses TRBV6-6 and TRBJ1-1; D call uncertain. This clonotype was sampled from a female donor in good health and CMV-seronegative. Material for sequencing was PBMCs. CDR3 bases: TGTGCCAGCGTCGGGGAAAACACTGAAGCTTTCTTT. Translated, it gives CASVGENTEAFF.